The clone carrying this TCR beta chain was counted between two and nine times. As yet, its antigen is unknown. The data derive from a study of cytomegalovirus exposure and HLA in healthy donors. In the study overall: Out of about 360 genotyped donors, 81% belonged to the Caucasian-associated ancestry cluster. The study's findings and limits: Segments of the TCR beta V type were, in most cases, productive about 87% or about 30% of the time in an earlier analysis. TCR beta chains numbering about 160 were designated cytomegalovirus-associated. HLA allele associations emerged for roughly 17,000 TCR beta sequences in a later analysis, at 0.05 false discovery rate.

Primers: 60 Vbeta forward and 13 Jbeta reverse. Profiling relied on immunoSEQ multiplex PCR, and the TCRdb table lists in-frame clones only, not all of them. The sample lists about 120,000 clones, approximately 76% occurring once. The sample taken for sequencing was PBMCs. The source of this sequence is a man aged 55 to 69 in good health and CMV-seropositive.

CDR3: CASTPGRLAGANEQFF. The CDR3 DNA is TGCGCCAGCACCCCAGGGCGGCTAGCGGGAGCCAATGAGCAGTTCTTC. V usage is TRBV5-1 and J usage is TRBJ2-1; TRBD2 matches 10 bases. This CDR3 is 16 amino acids long. CDR1 and CDR2 from the germline V gene are SGHRS and YFSETQ. V lost 6 bases, J lost 6 bases, and 12 bases stayed unmatched.